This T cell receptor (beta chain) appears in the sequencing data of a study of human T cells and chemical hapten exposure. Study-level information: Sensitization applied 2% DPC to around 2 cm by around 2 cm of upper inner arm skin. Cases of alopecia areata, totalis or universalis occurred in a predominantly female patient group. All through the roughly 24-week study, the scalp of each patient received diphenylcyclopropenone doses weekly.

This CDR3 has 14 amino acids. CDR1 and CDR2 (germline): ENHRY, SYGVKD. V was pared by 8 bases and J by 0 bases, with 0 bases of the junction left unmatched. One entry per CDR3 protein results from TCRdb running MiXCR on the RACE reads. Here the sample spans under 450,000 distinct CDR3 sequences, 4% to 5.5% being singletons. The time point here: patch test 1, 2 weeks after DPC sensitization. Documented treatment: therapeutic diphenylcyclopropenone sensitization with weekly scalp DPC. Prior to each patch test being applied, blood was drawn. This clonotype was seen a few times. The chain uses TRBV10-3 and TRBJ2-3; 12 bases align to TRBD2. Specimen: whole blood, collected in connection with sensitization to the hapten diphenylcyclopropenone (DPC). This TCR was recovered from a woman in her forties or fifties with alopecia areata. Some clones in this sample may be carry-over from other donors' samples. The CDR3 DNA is TGTGCCATCGGGACTAGCGGGAGCACAGATACGCAGTATTTT. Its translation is CAIGTSGSTDTQYF.